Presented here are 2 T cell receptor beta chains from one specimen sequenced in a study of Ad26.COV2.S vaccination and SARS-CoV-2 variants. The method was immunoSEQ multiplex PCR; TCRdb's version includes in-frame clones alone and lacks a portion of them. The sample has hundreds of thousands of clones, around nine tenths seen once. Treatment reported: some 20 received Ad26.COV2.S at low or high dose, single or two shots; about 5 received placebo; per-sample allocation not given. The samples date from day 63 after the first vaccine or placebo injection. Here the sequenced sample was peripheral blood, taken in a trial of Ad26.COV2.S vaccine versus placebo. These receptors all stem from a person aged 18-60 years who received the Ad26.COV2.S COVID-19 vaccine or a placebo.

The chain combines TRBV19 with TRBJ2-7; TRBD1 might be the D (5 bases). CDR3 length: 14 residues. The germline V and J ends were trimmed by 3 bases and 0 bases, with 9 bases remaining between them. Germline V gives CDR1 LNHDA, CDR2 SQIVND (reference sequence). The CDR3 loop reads CASSIGRASYEQYF. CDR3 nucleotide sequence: TGTGCCAGTAGTATTGGCAGGGCCTCCTACGAGCAGTACTTC.

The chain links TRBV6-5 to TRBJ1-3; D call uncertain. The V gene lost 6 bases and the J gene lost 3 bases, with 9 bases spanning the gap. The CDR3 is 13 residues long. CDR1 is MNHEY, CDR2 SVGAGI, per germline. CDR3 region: CASRNKDGNTIYF. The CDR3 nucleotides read TGTGCCAGCAGAAATAAGGATGGAAACACCATATATTTT.